Presented here are 30 T cell receptor beta chains from one specimen sequenced in a study of cytomegalovirus exposure and HLA in healthy donors. The study ran its PCR with 60 Vbeta and 13 Jbeta primers. Data came from immunoSEQ multiplex PCR; TCRdb stores just in-frame clones and leaves some out. The top ten clones hold 3.1% of a sample with around 100,000 clones, around three quarters of them seen once. Sequencing input: PBMCs. These TCRs come from a woman aged 40 to 55 in good health and CMV-seronegative.

V and J are TRBV11-2 and TRBJ1-3, with D uncertain. Germline assignment: CDR1 SGHAT and CDR2 FQNNGV. V was shortened by 0 bases and J by 0 bases, with 9 bases between the two germline ends. The length of the CDR3 is 16 residues. CDR3 amino acids: CASSLERASSGNTIYF. Here the CDR3 DNA reads TGTGCCAGCAGCTTAGAGCGGGCCAGCTCTGGAAACACCATATATTTT.

The V and J genes are TRBV11-2 and TRBJ2-1; the match to TRBD2 covers 9 bases. The ends lost 6 bases at V and 5 bases at J; junction bases unmatched: 2. The CDR3 loop spans 13 amino acids. Germline-derived CDR1 and CDR2 are SGHAT and FQNNGV. The chain's CDR3 is CASRASGDNEQFF. DNA of the CDR3: TGTGCCAGCAGGGCTAGCGGGGACAATGAGCAGTTCTTC.

The V and J genes are TRBV15 and TRBJ1-2; 8 bases line up with TRBD1. Germline V CDR1 and CDR2: LNHNV, YYDKDF (reference sequence). The CDR3 totals 19 residues. V lost 4 bases to trimming and J lost 0 bases; unmatched junction nucleotides: 16. The CDR3 DNA reads TGTGCCACCAGCACTCGGCAGGGGGCTGTACCTCAAGCTAACTATGGCTACACCTTC. Translating gives CATSTRQGAVPQANYGYTF.

This clone has a handful of counts. The V call is TRBV5-1, the J call TRBJ2-5; D is perhaps TRBD2 (6 bases). Germline lookup yields CDR1 SGHRS and CDR2 YFSETQ. Trimming left V 1 base short and J 4 bases short, with 11 bases between. CDR3 length: 14 residues. CDR3 sequence reads: CASSLRGGRETQYF. The CDR3 DNA follows: TGCGCCAGCAGCTTGAGAGGAGGGCGAGAGACCCAGTACTTC.

This chain links TRBV30 with TRBJ2-3; 8 nucleotides agree with TRBD2. Losses at the gene ends were 2 bases for V and 0 bases for J; bases not matched to a gene: 7. CDR1 and CDR2 (germline): GTSNPN, SVGIG (reference sequence). The CDR3 runs 16 residues. The CDR3 protein is CAWSTLAGPSTDTQYF. Here the CDR3 DNA reads TGTGCCTGGAGTACATTAGCGGGACCTAGCACAGATACGCAGTATTTT. The whole variable domain, remainder taken from reference TRBV30 and TRBJ2-3, is SQTIHQWPATLVQPVGSPLSLECTVEGTSNPNLYWYRQAAGRGLQLLFYSVGIGQISSEVPQNLSASRPQDRQFILSSKKLLLSDSGFYLCAWSTLAGPSTDTQYFGPGTRLTVL.

This chain uses TRBV7-2 with TRBJ2-4; 8 bases are a match to TRBD2. With 2 bases clipped from V and 6 bases from J, the junction kept 9 bases outside the gene matches. The CDR3 runs to 16 residues. Germline CDR1 reads SGHTA; CDR2 reads FQGNSA. CDR3 DNA sequence: TGTGCCAGCAGCTTAATTCCGGGGGGGCCGGGAAACATTCAGTACTTC. This codes for CASSLIPGGPGNIQYF. Based on the CDR3 plus reference TRBV7-2 and TRBJ2-4, the full variable domain is GAGVSQSPSNKVTEKGKDVELRCDPISGHTALYWYRQSLGQGLEFLIYFQGNSAPDKSGLPSDRFSAERTGGSVSTLTIQRTQQEDSAVYLCASSLIPGGPGNIQYFGAGTRLSVL.

The rearrangement joins TRBV2 to TRBJ1-1, with D maybe TRBD1 (6 bases). Per germline, CDR1 SNHLY and CDR2 FYNNEI. Trimming removed 9 bases from V and 6 bases from J, with 14 bases in between. The CDR3 has 12 residues. The CDR3 region is CARVQGAAEAFF. For the CDR3, the DNA is TGTGCCAGAGTACAGGGTGCGGCTGAAGCTTTCTTT. The whole variable domain, remainder taken from reference TRBV2 and TRBJ1-1, is EPEVTQTPSHQVTQMGQEVILRCVPISNHLYFYWYRQILGQKVEFLVSFYNNEISEKSEIFDDQFSVERPDGSNFTLKIRSTKLEDSAMYFCARVQGAAEAFFGQGTRLTVV.

The chain employs TRBV6-4 and TRBJ2-1, with 11 bases fitting TRBD2. CDR3 length equals 15 residues. Germline V gives CDR1 MRHNA, CDR2 SNTAGT. With 8 bases clipped from V and 5 bases from J, the junction kept 8 bases outside the gene matches. In DNA form, the CDR3 reads TGTGCCAGCTCTACCTCTAGCGGGGGGAACAATGAGCAGTTCTTC. Its protein is CASSTSSGGNNEQFF.

This sequence joins TRBV6-6 and TRBJ1-2; TRBD1 matches at 8 bases. The germline V gene encodes CDR1 MNHNY and CDR2 SVGAGI (reference sequence). With V trimmed by 5 bases and J by 4 bases, 3 bases remained unmatched. The CDR3 has 13 amino acids. The CDR3 loop reads CASSLTGGYGYTF. In nucleotides, the CDR3 is TGTGCCAGCAGTCTCACAGGGGGCTATGGCTACACCTTC.

The chain recombines TRBV28 with TRBJ1-1; a weak D match, TRBD1 (5 bases). CDR1 and CDR2 (germline): MDHEN, SYDVKM. This CDR3 has 13 residues. V dropped 11 bases and J dropped 1 base, with 14 bases sitting between them. The CDR3 sequence: CAAVTGGNTEAFF. CDR3 nucleotide sequence: TGTGCCGCCGTAACGGGGGGGAACACTGAAGCTTTCTTT.

The genes are TRBV29-1 and TRBJ2-7; 7 bases are a match to TRBD1. The V segment lost 6 bases and the J segment 0 bases; nucleotides outside the gene matches: 8. This CDR3 has 14 residues. Germline loops: CDR1 SQVTM, CDR2 ANQGSEA. The CDR3 protein is CSVGDRASSYEQYF. CDR3 in DNA: TGCAGCGTCGGCGACAGGGCTTCCTCCTACGAGCAGTACTTC.

The J gene is TRBJ1-6, the V gene TRBV19, with TRBD1 matching 10 bases. CDR1 is LNHDA and CDR2 is SQIVND in the germline V gene (reference sequence). The CDR3 is 15 amino acids. V dropped 4 bases and J dropped 5; count of bases not matched to a gene: 2. The CDR3 bases are TGTGCCAGTAGTAAAGGGACAGGGGATAATTCACCCCTCCACTTT. It specifies CASSKGTGDNSPLHF.

The chain couples TRBV19 to TRBJ2-7; D possibly corresponds to TRBD2 (5 bases). Germline V gives CDR1 LNHDA, CDR2 SQIVND (reference sequence). The CDR3 sequence is 15 residues long. Trimming took 3 bases from V and 3 from J, leaving 15 bases between them. CDR3 sequence reads: CASSMRETLLYEQYF. The CDR3 nucleotides are TGTGCCAGTAGTATGAGGGAAACACTCCTCTACGAGCAGTACTTC.

The V gene is TRBV5-8, the J gene TRBJ1-1; D possibly corresponds to TRBD1 (6 bases). The CDR3 is 14 amino acids. Germline assignment: CDR1 SGHTS and CDR2 YDEGEE. Here the CDR3 DNA reads TGTGCTCCGGGGGGGCAGGGCATGAACACTGAAGCTTTCTTT. It codes for CAPGGQGMNTEAFF.

The V and J genes are TRBV10-1 and TRBJ2-1; maybe TRBD1 (5 bases). Germline V gene sequence: CDR1 WNHNN, CDR2 SYGVQD (reference sequence). The CDR3 has 13 residues. V gave up 4 bases and J gave up 4 bases, with 8 bases separating them. The CDR3 sequence: CASSAGQYNEQFF. CDR3 sequence (DNA): TGCGCCAGCAGTGCAGGACAATACAATGAGCAGTTCTTC.

The rearrangement links TRBV6-5 to TRBJ2-7, with 8 bases fitting TRBD2. The CDR3 totals 14 residues. Trimming removed 4 bases from V and 6 bases from J; junction bases left unmatched: 8. Germline CDR1 is MNHEY and CDR2 is SVGAGI. CDR3 loop: CASSSNGGGTEQYF. CDR3 DNA: TGTGCCAGCAGTTCAAACGGGGGGGGGACCGAGCAGTACTTC.

The gene calls are TRBV5-1 and TRBJ2-7; possibly TRBD2 for D (5 bases). The CDR3 contains 13 residues. The germline CDR1 and CDR2 sequences are SGHRS and YFSETQ. Trimming stripped 0 bases from V and 9 bases from J, with 13 bases between. The CDR3 DNA reads TGCGCCAGCAGCTTGGCCCCCACGGACTGGCAGTACTTC. Translation: CASSLAPTDWQYF.

The chain has TRBV4-1 and TRBJ1-2, with D perhaps matching TRBD1 (5 bases). The CDR3 loop spans 15 amino acids. Trimming left V 0 bases short and J 6 bases short, with 14 bases between. Germline CDR1 is MGHRA and CDR2 is YSYEKL. The CDR3 here is CASSQDRLGGDGYTF. The CDR3 nucleotides read TGCGCCAGCAGCCAAGATCGATTGGGAGGGGATGGCTACACCTTC.

The chain combines TRBV27 with TRBJ1-2; D may be TRBD1 (6 bases). Trimming took 6 bases from V and 8 from J, leaving 19 bases between them. The CDR3 consists of 14 residues. Germline CDR1 is MNHEY and CDR2 is SMNVEV (reference sequence). The CDR3 DNA reads TGTGCCAGCAGCACAGGGTCTACAGTAGCGGGCTACACCTTC. Amino acids: CASSTGSTVAGYTF.

This clone was detected only a few times. J is TRBJ2-1 and V is TRBV7-2; 9 bases align to TRBD1. The J segment lost 4 bases and the V segment lost 0 bases, leaving 4 bases of the junction unmatched. The CDR3 covers 16 residues. The germline V gene encodes CDR1 SGHTA and CDR2 FQGNSA. This CDR3 is CASSLAAGQGYNEQFF. The CDR3 DNA is TGTGCCAGCAGCTTAGCCGCCGGACAGGGGTACAATGAGCAGTTCTTC.

The gene calls are TRBV7-2 and TRBJ2-7; 9 bases agree with TRBD1. Trimming at V came to 7 bases and at J to 7 bases, leaving 14 bases not matched to a gene. CDR3 length equals 15 residues. Germline lookup yields CDR1 SGHTA and CDR2 FQGNSA. Here the CDR3 DNA reads TGTGCCAGCACCGTACCGGGACAGGGCCCGTTAGAGCAGTACTTC. It specifies CASTVPGQGPLEQYF.

CDR3 sequence (DNA): TGTGCCAGCAGTCCTGGCAGAAATCAGCCCCAGCATTTT. This gives the protein CASSPGRNQPQHF. The J gene is TRBJ1-5, the V gene TRBV6-1; no firm D call. CDR1 and CDR2 from the germline V gene are MNHNS and SASEGT. The CDR3 consists of 13 residues. The ends were cut back, 5 bases at V and 4 bases at J, with 9 bases in the middle.

The gene calls are TRBV5-6 and TRBJ2-7, with a tentative D call TRBD1 (6 bases). Germline CDR1 and CDR2: SGHDT and YYEEEE. V gave up 3 bases and J gave up 5 bases, with 21 bases separating them. This CDR3 spans 16 amino acids. CDR3 DNA sequence: TGTGCCAGCAGCTGGATGGGGGCAGGTGGTAGGGACGAGCAGTACTTC. It codes for CASSWMGAGGRDEQYF.

The chain has TRBV5-5 and TRBJ2-7, with 8 bases that match TRBD2. CDR1 and CDR2 from the germline V gene are SGHKS and YYEKEE (reference sequence). V dropped 4 bases and J dropped 3; count of bases not matched to a gene: 9. This CDR3 comprises 15 residues. The DNA for the CDR3 is TGTGCCAGCAGCCCCCCACAGCGGGAGTACTACGAGCAGTACTTC. Translating gives CASSPPQREYYEQYF.

This chain uses TRBV19 with TRBJ1-1; D remains ambiguous. CDR3 length: 15 residues. Trimming shortened V by 6 bases and J by 6 bases, and 20 bases separated the two germline ends. CDR1 is LNHDA and CDR2 is SQIVND in the germline V gene (reference sequence). CDR3 protein: CASSILGLSRAEAFF. CDR3 nucleotides: TGTGCCAGTAGCATTCTAGGACTTTCTCGGGCTGAAGCTTTCTTT.

This chain links TRBV15 with TRBJ1-5; D is possibly TRBD1 (6 bases). Germline CDR1 is LNHNV and CDR2 is YYDKDF (reference sequence). CDR3 length: 14 residues. V lost 0 bases to trimming and J lost 4 bases, with 7 bases between them. The DNA for the CDR3 is TGTGCCACCAGCAGAGAACAGGGAAATCAGCCCCAGCATTTT. Its protein is CATSREQGNQPQHF. Full variable domain (remainder filled in from reference TRBV15 and TRBJ1-5): DAMVIQNPRYQVTQFGKPVTLSCSQTLNHNVMYWYQQKSSQAPKLLFHYYDKDFNNEADTPDNFQSRRPNTSFCFLDIRSPGLGDTAMYLCATSREQGNQPQHFGDGTRLSIL.

This chain links TRBV11-2 with TRBJ2-1; D remains unclear. In germline, CDR1 is SGHAT, CDR2 FQNNGV. The CDR3 consists of 16 residues. V lost 4 bases and J 7 bases, leaving 20 bases between the germline ends. The CDR3 reads CASSSGMAAITNEQFF. The DNA of the CDR3 is TGTGCCAGCAGCTCCGGCATGGCGGCTATAACTAATGAGCAGTTCTTC.

The CDR3 DNA reads as TGTGCCAGCAGTTTCCGGACAGCAGGGGAGCAGTACTTC. It codes for CASSFRTAGEQYF. The chain couples TRBV27 to TRBJ2-7, with D possibly TRBD1 on 6 matching bases. CDR3 size: 13 residues. The V and J ends lost 3 bases and 7 bases respectively, with 13 bases between them. Germline V gives CDR1 MNHEY, CDR2 SMNVEV (reference sequence).

To note about this clone: A junction end diverges from the germline sequence, so it may reflect a read error. J is TRBJ2-7 and V is TRBV7-9; perhaps TRBD2 as D (5 bases). The germline gives CDR1 SEHNR, CDR2 FQNEAQ (reference sequence). The CDR3 totals 14 residues. The CDR3 loop is CASSPGLASCEQYF. In DNA, the CDR3 is TGTGCCAGCAGCCCTGGACTTGCATCCTGCGAGCAGTACTTC. The variable domain in full, completed from reference TRBV7-9 and TRBJ2-7, reads DTGVSQNPRHKITKRGQNVTFRCDPISEHNRLYWYRQTLGQGPEFLTYFQNEAQLEKSRLLSDRFSAERPKGSFSTLEIQRTEQGDSAMYLCASSPGLASCEQYFGPGTRLTVT.

This clone was counted only a few times. The CDR3 coding sequence is TGTGCCAGCAGTTTACGCGGGACTCAGTCTGGGGCCAACGTCCTGACTTTC. Translating it yields CASSLRGTQSGANVLTF. V gene TRBV27 combines with J gene TRBJ2-6, with D perhaps matching TRBD2 (6 bases). Trimming cost V 2 bases and J 1 base, with 12 bases left between them. The CDR3 spans 17 residues. Per the germline V gene, CDR1 is MNHEY and CDR2 is SMNVEV (reference sequence).